This passage covers 9 T cell receptor beta chains from one sample sequenced in a study of CD8 T cells in ankylosing spondylitis. Study conclusions and caveats: Typical of ankylosing spondylitis blood, it appeared, was a TCR beta motif of several highly homologous variants.

These receptors lack a known antigen. Each CDR3 protein is one row after TCRdb ran MiXCR on the 5' RACE reads. Here the sample spans about 330,000 distinct CDR3 sequences, 7% to 9% being singletons. The sequencing sample was made of blood, either unsorted or a sorted T cell fraction (not recorded which). Receptors were obtained from a male donor with ankylosing spondylitis.

The V and J genes are TRBV5-1 and TRBJ1-5; possible D gene TRBD1, 5 bases. The CDR3 loop spans 13 amino acids. Trimming removed 3 bases from V and 4 bases from J, with 8 bases in between. Germline CDR1 is SGHRS and CDR2 is YFSETQ. CDR3 nucleotides: TGCGCCAGCAGCTCCGAGGGGAATCAGCCCCAGCATTTT. It yields the protein CASSSEGNQPQHF.

This sequence joins TRBV18 and TRBJ2-3; 7 positions agree with TRBD2. The CDR3 is 17 amino acids. Trimming at V came to 1 base and at J to 2 bases, leaving 9 bases not matched to a gene. Per the germline V gene, CDR1 is KGHSH and CDR2 is LQKENI. CDR3 DNA: TGTGCCAGCTCACCACGCGGGGGACCAATTACCACAGATACGCAGTATTTT. It specifies CASSPRGGPITTDTQYF.

V and J are TRBV6-5 and TRBJ1-2; D gene uncertain. CDR1 MNHEY and CDR2 SVGAGI come from the germline V gene. V was trimmed by 4 bases and J by 5 bases, leaving 8 bases between them. This CDR3 has 12 amino acids. As DNA, the CDR3 is TGTGCCAGCAGTTCCAGCCTTTATGGCTACACCTTC. Protein: CASSSSLYGYTF.

The chain employs TRBV5-6 and TRBJ1-6; D is possibly TRBD1 (6 bases). The CDR3 is 15 residues long. The V end was cut by 5 bases, the J end by 8 bases, with 17 bases between. From germline, CDR1 is SGHDT and CDR2 YYEEEE. CDR3 sequence reads: CASSSSTGGHSPLHF. In DNA, the CDR3 is TGTGCCAGCAGTTCCTCGACAGGAGGGCATTCACCCCTCCACTTT.

This clonotype has more than one count but fewer than ten. The chain carries TRBV18 and TRBJ1-5, with 7 bases that match TRBD1. CDR1 is KGHSH and CDR2 is LQKENI in the germline V gene. This CDR3 is built from 16 residues. J gave up 2 bases and V 3 bases, and 7 bases lay outside the gene matches. CDR3 amino acids: CASSPTYRGRNQPQHF. For the CDR3, the DNA is TGTGCCAGCTCACCGACGTACAGGGGTCGCAATCAGCCCCAGCATTTT. Based on the CDR3 plus reference TRBV18 and TRBJ1-5, the full variable domain is NAGVMQNPRHLVRRRGQEARLRCSPMKGHSHVYWYRQLPEEGLKFMVYLQKENIIDESGMPKERFSAEFPKEGPSILRIQQVVRGDSAAYFCASSPTYRGRNQPQHFGDGTRLSIL.

This clonotype was seen repeatedly, ten times or more. The rearrangement uses TRBV6-2 or TRBV6-3 and TRBJ1-5; 7 nucleotides match TRBD1. V lost 11 bases, J lost 2 bases, and 9 bases stayed unmatched. CDR1 is MNHEY, CDR2 SVGEGT, per germline. CDR3 size: 14 residues. For the CDR3, the DNA is TGTGCCGGATCGACAGGGATGGGCAATCAGCCCCAGCATTTT. It codes for CAGSTGMGNQPQHF.

The V gene is TRBV9, the J gene TRBJ1-3, with unresolved D. The germline V gene encodes CDR1 SGDLS and CDR2 YYNGEE. V lost 4 bases and J lost 4, with 15 bases in between. CDR3 length equals 15 residues. The CDR3, as DNA: TGTGCCAGCAGCCCGGCACAGAACTTGGGAAACACCATATATTTT. Amino acids: CASSPAQNLGNTIYF.

This clonotype was picked up many times. The chain has TRBV9 and TRBJ2-1; 9 bases align to TRBD2. V shed 0 bases, J shed 8 bases, and the junction held 9 bases outside the gene matches. The CDR3 is 16 amino acids. Germline lookup yields CDR1 SGDLS and CDR2 YYNGEE. CDR3 region: CASSVGVAGVSDEQFF. The CDR3 nucleotides are TGTGCCAGCAGCGTAGGAGTAGCGGGAGTATCGGATGAGCAGTTCTTC.

This clonotype was counted only a few times. V and J are TRBV28 and TRBJ1-6, with TRBD1 identical over 9 bases. The J segment lost 10 bases and the V segment lost 2 bases, leaving 9 bases of the junction unmatched. Germline loops: CDR1 MDHEN, CDR2 SYDVKM. This CDR3 comprises 16 residues. The DNA for the CDR3 is TGTGCCAGCAGTTTACCTCTAAGGACAGGGGACTCACCCCTCCACTTT. Amino acid sequence: CASSLPLRTGDSPLHF. Complete variable domain (other parts from reference TRBV28 and TRBJ1-6): DVKVTQSSRYLVKRTGEKVFLECVQDMDHENMFWYRQDPGLGLRLIYFSYDVKMKEKGDIPEGYSVSREKKERFSLILESASTNQTSMYLCASSLPLRTGDSPLHFGNGTRLTVT.